Following are 19 T cell receptor beta chains from one sample sequenced in a study of cytomegalovirus exposure and HLA in healthy donors. The PCR ran on 60 Vbeta and 13 Jbeta primers. Sequencing used immunoSEQ multiplex PCR; TCRdb keeps in-frame clones, though not all of them. The repertoire has tens of thousands of clones, 78% of them found once; the top ten carry approximately 4.7%. Specimen: PBMCs. The receptors stem from a male donor in good health and CMV-seropositive.

The V gene is TRBV9, the J gene TRBJ1-3; possibly TRBD1 for D (5 bases). The CDR3 has 13 amino acids. The germline V and J ends were trimmed by 7 bases and 0 bases, with 8 bases remaining between them. Germline assignment: CDR1 SGDLS and CDR2 YYNGEE. The CDR3 is CASRTSSGNTIYF. CDR3 DNA sequence: TGTGCCAGCCGGACAAGCTCTGGAAACACCATATATTTT.

This clone was observed once. This sample includes further DNA sequences coding for the same CDR3. CDR3 sequence reads: CASSLGQGHTEAFF. For the CDR3, the DNA is TGTGCCAGCAGCTTAGGTCAGGGCCACACTGAAGCTTTCTTT. The chain has TRBV7-2 and TRBJ1-1; D is possibly TRBD1 (5 bases). The germline CDR1 and CDR2 sequences are SGHTA and FQGNSA. Trimming removed 1 base at V and 3 bases at J, with 9 bases between. The CDR3 covers 14 residues.

The chain is built from TRBV6-5 and TRBJ2-7, with 7 bases lining up with TRBD2. The CDR3 covers 15 residues. Trimming at V came to 4 bases and at J to 5 bases, leaving 11 bases not matched to a gene. Germline V gene data show CDR1 as MNHEY and CDR2 as SVGAGI. The CDR3 protein is CASSLTSFIAHEQYF. The DNA of the CDR3 is TGTGCCAGCAGTTTGACTAGCTTCATTGCCCACGAGCAGTACTTC.

V and J are TRBV27 and TRBJ2-7; no firm D call. V lost 1 base and J 0 bases, leaving 10 bases between the germline ends. The CDR3 is made up of 15 amino acids. Germline V gene data show CDR1 as MNHEY and CDR2 as SMNVEV (reference sequence). For the CDR3, the DNA is TGTGCCAGCAGTTTATACGATCCAGACTCCTACGAGCAGTACTTC. Its translation: CASSLYDPDSYEQYF.

This chain connects TRBV2 to TRBJ1-2, with 8 bases matching TRBD1. After removal of 6 bases from V and 7 bases from J, the junction contained 10 bases not matched to a gene. From germline, CDR1 is SNHLY and CDR2 FYNNEI. The CDR3 extends over 14 amino acids. This CDR3 reads CASRADRGKGGYTF. CDR3 nucleotide sequence: TGTGCCAGCAGAGCCGACAGGGGAAAGGGTGGCTACACCTTC.

The rearrangement uses TRBV21-1 and TRBJ2-5; TRBD2 is the table's D call, not checked against the DNA. TRBV21-1 is a known pseudogene. The CDR3 is 13 amino acids. CDR3 coding DNA: TGTGCCAGCAATCCTCTGTACCAAGAGACCCAGTACTTC. Amino acid sequence: CASNPLYQETQYF.

This chain uses TRBV10-3 with TRBJ1-1; 8 bases are shared with TRBD1. V shed 4 bases, J shed 11 bases, and the junction held 9 bases outside the gene matches. The CDR3 has 13 amino acids. The V gene's germline CDR1 is ENHRY and CDR2 SYGVKD. The CDR3 coding sequence is TGTGCCATCAGTGTGTCGGACAGGGCCAGGGCTTTCTTT. This gives the protein CAISVSDRARAFF.

The chain joins TRBV9 to TRBJ2-3, with a tentative D call TRBD2 (6 bases). Trimming shortened V by 0 bases and J by 3 bases, and 14 bases separated the two germline ends. This CDR3 region has 16 residues. From germline, CDR1 is SGDLS and CDR2 YYNGEE. DNA for the CDR3: TGTGCCAGCAGCGTAGCTGTCGCCGGAGGGACAGATACGCAGTATTTT. This gives the protein CASSVAVAGGTDTQYF.

This chain uses TRBV6-1 with TRBJ2-7; D not certain. The CDR3 runs to 12 residues. V lost 0 bases, J lost 4 bases, and 4 bases lay in between. Germline CDR1 reads MNHNS; CDR2 reads SASEGT. CDR3 sequence: CASSEAIYEQYF. The CDR3 DNA reads as TGTGCCAGCAGTGAAGCTATATACGAGCAGTACTTC.

About this clone: One end of the junction fails to match germline, which may point to a read error. This rearrangement joins TRBV4-2 to TRBJ2-1; D may be TRBD2 (6 bases). The CDR3 loop spans 17 amino acids. Germline values: CDR1 LGHNA, CDR2 YNFKEQ. CDR3: CASSHTEAGTGYSEQFF. DNA of the CDR3: TGTGCCAGCAGCCATACCGAAGCCGGGACTGGATACAGTGAGCAGTTCTTC.

A few counts support this clone. The V gene is TRBV29-1, the J gene TRBJ2-7; 9 bases line up with TRBD1. Germline lookup yields CDR1 SQVTM and CDR2 ANQGSEA. CDR3 length equals 11 residues. Trimming cost V 6 bases and J 5 bases; bases outside gene matches: 2. The CDR3 sequence: CSVGQGNEQYF. CDR3 sequence (DNA): TGCAGCGTGGGACAGGGAAACGAGCAGTACTTC.

The chain employs TRBV7-6 and TRBJ2-7; 11 bases match TRBD1. V was pared by 0 bases and J by 1 base, with 11 bases of the junction left unmatched. Germline V CDR1 and CDR2: SGHVS, FNYEAQ. The CDR3 runs to 19 residues. CDR3 nucleotide sequence: TGTGCCAGCAGCTTAGCGAATGTCGGGACAGGGGGGATTTCCTACGAGCAGTACTTC. It encodes CASSLANVGTGGISYEQYF. Full variable domain (rest looked up from reference TRBV7-6 and TRBJ2-7): GAGVSQSPRYKVTKRGQDVALRCDPISGHVSLYWYRQALGQGPEFLTYFNYEAQQDKSGLPNDRFSAERPEGSISTLTIQRTEQRDSAMYRCASSLANVGTGGISYEQYFGPGTRLTVT.

DNA for the CDR3: TGTGCCAGCAGCGGGGCGAGTGACTATGGCTACACCTTC. Translating gives CASSGASDYGYTF. This rearrangement joins TRBV7-9 to TRBJ1-2; maybe TRBD1 (5 bases). The CDR3 has 13 residues. Per germline, CDR1 SEHNR and CDR2 FQNEAQ (reference sequence). V was clipped by 5 bases and J by 3 bases, with 10 bases between them.

The rearrangement uses TRBV9 and TRBJ1-5; 7 positions agree with TRBD1. The germline gives CDR1 SGDLS, CDR2 YYNGEE. V gave up 3 bases and J gave up 8 bases; unmatched junction bases: 5. The length of the CDR3 is 13 residues. CDR3 nucleotides: TGTGCCAGCAGCGCCGCAGGGGGAAAGCCCCAGCATTTT. Its translation: CASSAAGGKPQHF.

This clone was seen only a few times. This sequence joins TRBV7-9 and TRBJ1-1; D remains unclear. From germline, CDR1 is SEHNR and CDR2 FQNEAQ (reference sequence). This CDR3 comprises 16 residues. Trimming took off 0 bases at V and 2 bases at J, with 13 bases between the two ends. The DNA for the CDR3 is TGTGCCAGCAGCTTAGCGCGGGCCTGGGCTAACACTGAAGCTTTCTTT. Translating gives CASSLARAWANTEAFF.

The CDR3 is CASSLSDGNEKLFF. As DNA, the CDR3 is TGCGCCAGCAGCCTGAGCGACGGGAATGAAAAACTGTTTTTT. The J gene is TRBJ1-4, the V gene TRBV5-1, with D unresolved. The length of the CDR3 is 14 residues. Germline V CDR1 and CDR2: SGHRS, YFSETQ. Between the trimmed V and J ends, which lost 4 bases and 5 bases, there was a span of 12 bases.

This clone was observed once. The rearrangement uses TRBV30 and TRBJ2-3; D remains unclear. This CDR3 contains 13 residues. The germline V gene has CDR1 GTSNPN and CDR2 SVGIG (reference sequence). Trimming shortened V by 0 bases and J by 5 bases, and 9 bases separated the two germline ends. The CDR3 coding sequence is TGTGCCTGGAGTGTGCGTTCGGGAGATACGCAGTATTTT. Translation gives CAWSVRSGDTQYF.

The rearrangement joins TRBV20-1 to TRBJ2-5; a weak D match, TRBD2 (5 bases). The germline gives CDR1 DFQATT, CDR2 SNEGSKA (reference sequence). V lost 5 bases and J 5 bases, leaving 9 bases between the germline ends. The CDR3 covers 11 residues. In DNA, the CDR3 is TGCAGTGCTCTGCGGGTGGAGACCCAGTACTTC. Translation gives CSALRVETQYF.

The V gene is TRBV5-1, the J gene TRBJ1-2, with 12 bases that match TRBD1. The ends lost 3 bases at V and 6 bases at J; junction bases unmatched: 6. The CDR3 covers 15 residues. CDR1 and CDR2 (germline): SGHRS, YFSETQ. The chain's CDR3 is CASSYGTGGADGYTF. CDR3 bases: TGCGCCAGCAGCTACGGGACAGGGGGCGCGGATGGCTACACCTTC.